The 18 T cell receptor beta chains in this list originate from one sample, sequenced in a study of T cell responses to AZD1222 COVID-19 vaccine. Only in-frame clones appear in the TCRdb table, and some are missing; sequencing was by immunoSEQ multiplex PCR. The table records roughly 97,000 clones, roughly 91% of them present only once. The source material was peripheral blood, sampled on day 0 of AZD1222 vaccination. The source of these receptors is an adult in good health.

V usage is TRBV4-3 and J usage is TRBJ1-2; TRBD1 might be the D (5 bases). The V end was cut by 3 bases, the J end by 3 bases, with 17 bases between. CDR3 length: 16 amino acids. CDR1 is LGHNA, CDR2 YSLEER, per germline. DNA for the CDR3: TGCGCCAGCAGCCAGCGGGCCCTGGACATCTACTATGGCTACACCTTC. Its translation is CASSQRALDIYYGYTF.

V gene TRBV28 combines with J gene TRBJ2-1; tentatively, D is TRBD1 (5 bases). V lost 6 bases to trimming and J lost 12 bases, with 21 bases between them. Germline V gene sequence: CDR1 MDHEN, CDR2 SYDVKM. This CDR3 is 14 amino acids long. The DNA of the CDR3 is TGTGCCAGCAGAATAAGACAGAAACACTTACCGCAGTTCTTC. Translated: CASRIRQKHLPQFF.

This clone showed up just once. The rearrangement joins TRBV18 to TRBJ1-2, with no clear D. The germline V gene encodes CDR1 KGHSH and CDR2 LQKENI. This CDR3 spans 15 amino acids. V was shortened by 4 bases and J by 6 bases, with 18 bases between the two germline ends. This CDR3 reads CASSLGGKGMDGYTF. The CDR3 DNA follows: TGTGCCAGCTCACTTGGCGGTAAGGGAATGGATGGCTACACCTTC.

V usage is TRBV5-1 and J usage is TRBJ2-2, with a weak D call TRBD1 (5 bases). V lost 8 bases and J lost 0, with 11 bases in between. This CDR3 spans 14 amino acids. Germline V gene data show CDR1 as SGHRS and CDR2 as YFSETQ. The CDR3 is CASSGLTNTGELFF. The CDR3 nucleotides read TGCGCCAGTTCAGGGTTGACGAACACCGGGGAGCTGTTTTTT.

The CDR3 protein is CASSYGDRGRNQPQHF. CDR3 bases: TGTGCCAGCAGTTACGGGGACAGGGGCCGCAATCAGCCCCAGCATTTT. The chain carries TRBV6-5 and TRBJ1-5; 10 positions agree with TRBD1. CDR1 is MNHEY, CDR2 SVGAGI, per germline. CDR3 length: 16 amino acids. Trimming took 2 bases from V and 2 from J; bases not matched to a gene: 3.

The chain uses TRBV30 and TRBJ2-6; perhaps TRBD1 as D (6 bases). Looked up from germline, CDR1 is GTSNPN and CDR2 is SVGIG (reference sequence). V lost 1 base and J lost 2, with 12 bases in between. The CDR3 contains 16 residues. CDR3 DNA: TGTGCCTGGAGTGCCCCTTACAGGGCTGGGGCCAACGTCCTGACTTTC. Encoded protein: CAWSAPYRAGANVLTF. The full variable domain, its missing parts supplied by reference TRBV30 and TRBJ2-6, is SQTIHQWPATLVQPVGSPLSLECTVEGTSNPNLYWYRQAAGRGLQLLFYSVGIGQISSEVPQNLSASRPQDRQFILSSKKLLLSDSGFYLCAWSAPYRAGANVLTFGAGSRLTVL.

This chain's CDR3 is CASSQINYGYTF. CDR3 coding DNA: TGTGCCAGCAGTCAGATTAACTATGGCTACACCTTC. The chain combines TRBV6-6 with TRBJ1-2, with D unclear. Trimming removed 5 bases from V and 1 base from J, with 5 bases in between. CDR1 is MNHNY, CDR2 SVGAGI, per germline (reference sequence). This CDR3 spans 12 amino acids.

The V and J genes are TRBV5-1 and TRBJ2-3; either TRBD1 or TRBD2 may supply D (5 bases each). The CDR3 has 15 amino acids. Germline V gene data show CDR1 as SGHRS and CDR2 as YFSETQ. V lost 0 bases and J 1 base, leaving 9 bases between the germline ends. The CDR3: CASSLGGFGTDTQYF. In nucleotides, the CDR3 is TGCGCCAGCAGCTTGGGGGGGTTTGGCACAGATACGCAGTATTTT. Using reference TRBV5-1 and TRBJ2-3 for the parts outside the CDR3, the full variable domain is KAGVTQTPRYLIKTRGQQVTLSCSPISGHRSVSWYQQTPGQGLQFLFEYFSETQRNKGNFPGRFSGRQFSNSRSEMNVSTLELGDSALYLCASSLGGFGTDTQYFGPGTRLTVL.

V and J are TRBV7-3 and TRBJ1-2; no definite D call. The CDR3 has 14 residues. Trimming removed 5 bases from V and 7 bases from J, with 17 bases in between. The germline gives CDR1 SGHTA, CDR2 FQGTGA. The CDR3 bases are TGTGCCAGCAGCACCGGGTCCCAAGAGGGTGGCTACACCTTC. Amino acids: CASSTGSQEGGYTF.

The V call is TRBV11-2, the J call TRBJ1-6; 10 nucleotides match TRBD1. Trimming removed 7 bases from V and 7 bases from J; junction bases left unmatched: 7. Germline assignment: CDR1 SGHAT and CDR2 FQNNGV. The CDR3 loop spans 15 amino acids. CDR3 sequence (DNA): TGTGCCAGCAACAACCGGGACAGGGGAAATTCACCCCTCCACTTT. Residues: CASNNRDRGNSPLHF.

The rearrangement links TRBV1 to TRBJ2-2; TRBD2 reflects the table's D call only, with no check against the DNA. TRBV1 is a pseudogene. The CDR3 runs 14 residues. In nucleotides, the CDR3 is TGCACCAGCAGCCAAGTTTCGGCTAGTCGGGAGCTGTTTTTT. It is translated as CTSSQVSASRELFF.

This chain connects TRBV7-2 to TRBJ2-7; 7 bases are a match to TRBD1. CDR3 length: 14 amino acids. CDR1 and CDR2 (germline): SGHTA, FQGNSA. V lost 1 base and J lost 5; bases outside the gene matches: 5. The CDR3 DNA sequence: TGTGCCAGCAGCTTAGACAGGGGTAATAACGAGCAGTACTTC. This encodes CASSLDRGNNEQYF.

This clone was seen a single time. The V and J genes are TRBV7-2 and TRBJ1-2, with a weak D call TRBD1 (5 bases). The length of the CDR3 is 15 residues. The V and J ends lost 4 bases and 0 bases respectively, with 12 bases between them. Germline-derived CDR1 and CDR2 are SGHTA and FQGNSA. In DNA form, the CDR3 reads TGTGCCAGCAGCTCCAATGACAGTACTAACTATGGCTACACCTTC. Protein sequence: CASSSNDSTNYGYTF.

This clone was counted once. This rearrangement joins TRBV10-3 to TRBJ1-2; D unclear. The germline gives CDR1 ENHRY, CDR2 SYGVKD. This CDR3 is 14 amino acids long. The germline V and J ends were trimmed by 2 bases and 4 bases, with 11 bases remaining between them. The CDR3 bases are TGTGCCATCAGTGAGACAGAGAGGACCTATGGCTACACCTTC. Protein: CAISETERTYGYTF.

This clone came up a few times. The chain couples TRBV6-5 to TRBJ2-5; D unresolved. The CDR3 extends over 11 amino acids. The germline V gene encodes CDR1 MNHEY and CDR2 SVGAGI. Trimming pared 6 bases from V and 4 bases from J, leaving 6 bases between. This chain's CDR3 is CASSTIETQYF. In DNA, the CDR3 is TGTGCCAGCAGCACAATAGAGACCCAGTACTTC.

The chain recombines TRBV24-1 with TRBJ1-5; D remains ambiguous. The CDR3 runs 12 residues. The germline V gene has CDR1 KGHDR and CDR2 SFDVKD. V lost 3 bases and J lost 5, with 4 bases in between. The CDR3 nucleotides are TGTGCCACCAGTGATGAGCATCAGCCCCAGCATTTT. This codes for CATSDEHQPQHF.

The chain carries TRBV7-8 and TRBJ2-2; D perhaps matches TRBD1 (6 bases). This CDR3 has 13 residues. The germline V gene has CDR1 SGHVS and CDR2 FQNEAQ. V was trimmed by 1 base and J by 13 bases, leaving 13 bases between them. CDR3 sequence reads: CASSLEVEQGLFF. CDR3 nucleotide sequence: TGTGCCAGCAGCTTAGAAGTTGAACAGGGGCTGTTTTTT.

This clone was seen a single time. This chain connects TRBV5-1 to TRBJ1-1; 10 nucleotides match TRBD1. The trim removed 2 bases at V and 7 bases at J, leaving 5 bases unmatched. CDR1 and CDR2 from the germline V gene are SGHRS and YFSETQ. The CDR3 sequence is 14 residues long. CDR3 coding DNA: TGCGCCAGCAGCTTCGACAGGGGGCCCAATGAAGCTTTCTTT. Encoded protein: CASSFDRGPNEAFF.